These 32 T cell receptor beta chains came from one sample sequenced in a study of OX40 agonist ivuxolimab in advanced cancers. Profiled with immunoSEQ multiplex PCR; TCRdb holds only in-frame clones, not every one. This table has tens of thousands of clones, about 87% appearing once. This sample comprised CD4+ or CD8+ T cells sorted from blood, obtained in a trial of the OX40 agonist ivuxolimab. Receptors were obtained from an adult with an advanced solid tumor such as melanoma, head and neck, liver or kidney cancer.

The V call is TRBV5-6, the J call TRBJ1-2, with TRBD1 identical over 7 bases. CDR3 length equals 15 residues. Trimming removed 0 bases from V and 1 base from J; junction bases left unmatched: 3. Germline CDR1 is SGHDT and CDR2 is YYEEEE. This CDR3 is CASSLVGQNNYGYTF. The CDR3 DNA sequence: TGTGCCAGCAGCTTGGTGGGACAGAATAACTATGGCTACACCTTC.

This clone occurred once. The chain combines TRBV11-2 with TRBJ1-3; D might be TRBD1 (5 bases). Trimming shortened V by 0 bases and J by 2 bases, and 14 bases separated the two germline ends. CDR3 length equals 17 residues. Germline V gene lookup returns CDR1 SGHAT and CDR2 FQNNGV. The DNA of the CDR3 is TGTGCCAGCAGCTTAGATGTGTGGGGGGGGACTGGAAACACCATATATTTT. It is translated as CASSLDVWGGTGNTIYF.

As concerns this clone: At one of its ends the junction is not consistent with the germline gene, which may arise from a read error. The same CDR3 arises from other DNA sequences in this sample as well. V usage is TRBV30 and J usage is TRBJ1-1; D is unclear. The CDR3 sequence is 13 residues long. Germline-derived CDR1 and CDR2 are GTSNPN and SVGIG (reference sequence). The CDR3 coding sequence is TGTGCCTGGAGTGCCCAAGGAAACACTGAAGCTTTCTTC. It codes for CAWSAQGNTEAFF.

The J gene is TRBJ1-3, the V gene TRBV19; D may be TRBD1 (5 bases). Looked up from germline, CDR1 is LNHDA and CDR2 is SQIVND (reference sequence). V shed 10 bases and J shed 0 bases, with 13 bases lying between them. There are 14 residues in the CDR3. CDR3 coding DNA: TGTGCCACCGGAACAGGACGCTCTGGAAACACCATATATTTT. This translates into CATGTGRSGNTIYF.

The chain is built from TRBV5-1 and TRBJ2-5; 8 positions match TRBD1. Unmatched junction bases numbered 1, after V lost 1 base and J lost 2 bases. The CDR3 sequence is 14 residues long. Germline V gene data show CDR1 as SGHRS and CDR2 as YFSETQ. CDR3 DNA sequence: TGCGCCAGCAGCTTGACAGGGGGTCAAGAGACCCAGTACTTC. Amino acids: CASSLTGGQETQYF.

V usage is TRBV19 and J usage is TRBJ1-1, with TRBD1 matching 9 bases. CDR3 length equals 16 residues. Per germline, CDR1 LNHDA and CDR2 SQIVND (reference sequence). The J segment lost 2 bases and the V segment lost 5 bases, leaving 9 bases of the junction unmatched. CDR3 sequence (DNA): TGTGCCAGTAGTGCGAGGGACAGGGTGGTCAACACTGAAGCTTTCTTT. Protein sequence: CASSARDRVVNTEAFF.

The CDR3 sequence is CASSQEGQPNEKLFF. The CDR3 nucleotides are TGCGCCAGCAGCCAAGAGGGACAGCCTAATGAAAAACTGTTTTTT. This chain links TRBV4-1 with TRBJ1-4; 7 positions match TRBD1. CDR3 length: 15 residues. V trimming: 0 bases; J trimming: 3 bases; junction bases outside the gene matches: 1. Looked up from germline, CDR1 is MGHRA and CDR2 is YSYEKL.

The chain combines TRBV9 with TRBJ2-3; D assignment may be TRBD1 or TRBD2 (6 bases each). CDR1 is SGDLS, CDR2 YYNGEE, per germline. V dropped 4 bases and J dropped 1 base, with 19 bases sitting between them. The CDR3 covers 17 residues. CDR3 DNA: TGTGCCAGCAGCCCGCGGGGTCTGGACAGAGGCACAGATACGCAGTATTTT. This encodes CASSPRGLDRGTDTQYF.

DNA of the CDR3: TGTGCCATCAGTGAGCGGGGAGGAGAGATGGCTCCTACGCAGTATTTT. This encodes CAISERGGEMAPTQYF. This sequence joins TRBV10-3 and TRBJ2-3; TRBD2 is a possible D gene (6 bases). The V end lost 2 bases, the J end lost 8 bases, and 20 bases lay between the germline ends. The V gene's germline CDR1 is ENHRY and CDR2 SYGVKD. There are 16 residues in the CDR3.

The V call is TRBV29-1, the J call TRBJ1-1, with no clear D. V lost 0 bases and J lost 2, with 7 bases in between. Germline values: CDR1 SQVTM, CDR2 ANQGSEA. The CDR3 is 13 amino acids. CDR3 loop: CSVEDPANTEAFF. CDR3 bases: TGCAGCGTTGAAGATCCAGCTAACACTGAAGCTTTCTTT. Drawing the rest from reference TRBV29-1 and TRBJ1-1, the complete variable domain is SAVISQKPSRDICQRGTSLTIQCQVDSQVTMMFWYRQQPGQSLTLIATANQGSEATYESGFVIDKFPISRPNLTFSTLTVSNMSPEDSSIYLCSVEDPANTEAFFGQGTRLTVV.

The rearrangement links TRBV30 to TRBJ1-1; no definite D call. The germline CDR1 and CDR2 sequences are GTSNPN and SVGIG (reference sequence). V was pared by 3 bases and J by 4 bases, with 6 bases between. The CDR3 covers 11 residues. Written as DNA, the CDR3 is TGTGCCTGGAGCGGGGTCACTGAAGCTTTCTTT. Residues: CAWSGVTEAFF.

The chain is built from TRBV5-5 and TRBJ2-1, with D perhaps matching TRBD1 or TRBD2 (7 bases each). CDR1 SGHKS and CDR2 YYEKEE come from the germline V gene (reference sequence). The CDR3 is made up of 15 amino acids. V lost 3 bases, J lost 7 bases, and 17 bases lay in between. In nucleotides, the CDR3 is TGTGCCAGCAGCTCAATGACAGGGAGGGATAATGAGCAGTTCTTC. Its translation is CASSSMTGRDNEQFF.

This chain connects TRBV29-1 to TRBJ2-3, with no clear D. CDR3 length equals 13 residues. In germline, CDR1 is SQVTM, CDR2 ANQGSEA. The CDR3 DNA is TGCAGTATCGAAGGTTCATGGGCAGATACGCAGTATTTT. As protein: CSIEGSWADTQYF.

The rearrangement uses TRBV29-1 and TRBJ2-2; D not certain. The V end lost 1 base, the J end lost 0 bases, and 3 bases lay between the germline ends. The germline CDR1 and CDR2 sequences are SQVTM and ANQGSEA. The CDR3 length is 13 residues. This CDR3 reads CSVEVTNTGELFF. CDR3 DNA sequence: TGCAGCGTTGAAGTAACGAACACCGGGGAGCTGTTTTTT.

The genes are TRBV29-1 and TRBJ2-3; 7 nucleotides line up with TRBD1. Germline V gene lookup returns CDR1 SQVTM and CDR2 ANQGSEA. V shed 3 bases, J shed 4 bases, and the junction held 13 bases outside the gene matches. This CDR3 comprises 16 residues. The CDR3 here is CSVDPVRQGAPDTQYF. The CDR3, as DNA: TGCAGCGTTGATCCCGTCCGACAGGGCGCTCCAGATACGCAGTATTTT.

Only a few counts were recorded for this clone. The chain recombines TRBV6-1 with TRBJ1-5; tentative D call: TRBD1 (5 bases). Germline V gives CDR1 MNHNS, CDR2 SASEGT. The CDR3 spans 14 residues. Trimming stripped 6 bases from V and 4 bases from J, with 13 bases between. CDR3 in DNA: TGTGCCAGCAGACCCACAGGCAGGAATCAGCCCCAGCATTTT. Protein sequence: CASRPTGRNQPQHF.

The J gene is TRBJ1-2, the V gene TRBV4-1, with D perhaps TRBD1 (6 bases). V lost 0 bases and J 3 bases, leaving 17 bases between the germline ends. Looked up from germline, CDR1 is MGHRA and CDR2 is YSYEKL. CDR3 length: 17 residues. CDR3 amino acids: CASSQDSGQGHYYGYTF. The CDR3 DNA reads as TGCGCCAGCAGCCAAGATTCGGGGCAGGGACATTACTATGGCTACACCTTC.

The chain combines TRBV10-3 with TRBJ2-1, with 9 bases matching TRBD1. The length of the CDR3 is 15 residues. Trimming at V came to 4 bases and at J to 8 bases, leaving 9 bases not matched to a gene. CDR1 and CDR2 from the germline V gene are ENHRY and SYGVKD. The chain's CDR3 is CAISGGQGERDEQFF. The CDR3 DNA reads as TGTGCCATCAGTGGGGGACAGGGAGAACGCGATGAGCAGTTCTTC.

This clone has only one observation. The V gene is TRBV10-3, the J gene TRBJ1-2; the D gene is possibly TRBD1 (6 bases). The CDR3 loop spans 18 amino acids. The ends were cut back, 3 bases at V and 3 bases at J, with 23 bases in the middle. Germline CDR1 and CDR2: ENHRY and SYGVKD. The CDR3 nucleotides are TGTGCCATCAGTGAAACCGGGACAACACTTGGACCCTACTATGGCTACACCTTC. Translating gives CAISETGTTLGPYYGYTF.

The chain couples TRBV19 to TRBJ2-3, with 8 positions matching TRBD2. This CDR3 contains 13 residues. Looked up from germline, CDR1 is LNHDA and CDR2 is SQIVND (reference sequence). V shed 6 bases and J 5 bases; nucleotides not matched to a gene: 4. The CDR3, as DNA: TGTGCCAGTAGCGGGGGGGCCCTAGATACGCAGTATTTT. Protein product: CASSGGALDTQYF.

The chain has TRBV7-9 and TRBJ2-2; 8 bases align to TRBD1. The CDR3 covers 16 residues. With V trimmed by 3 bases and J by 4 bases, 7 bases remained unmatched. Germline V gives CDR1 SEHNR, CDR2 FQNEAQ (reference sequence). This chain's CDR3 is CASSFLRTGPTGELFF. CDR3 coding DNA: TGTGCCAGCAGCTTCCTAAGGACAGGGCCCACCGGGGAGCTGTTTTTT.

The chain employs TRBV25-1 and TRBJ1-1; 8 bases fit TRBD1. Germline values: CDR1 MGHDK, CDR2 SYGVNS. The V and J ends lost 7 bases and 4 bases, in that order; junction bases with no gene match: 14. The CDR3 loop spans 16 amino acids. The CDR3: CASNPGGTGRSTEAFF. The CDR3 nucleotides are TGTGCCAGCAATCCCGGCGGGACAGGACGATCCACTGAAGCTTTCTTT.

V gene TRBV19 combines with J gene TRBJ2-1; 11 nucleotides line up with TRBD2. CDR1 is LNHDA, CDR2 SQIVND, per germline (reference sequence). This CDR3 is built from 13 residues. The V and J ends lost 5 bases and 13 bases, in that order; junction bases with no gene match: 7. The CDR3 spells CASSPSSGGPQFF. The CDR3, as DNA: TGTGCCAGTAGTCCCTCTAGCGGGGGGCCCCAGTTCTTC.

The V call is TRBV7-9, the J call TRBJ1-1; 10 bases fit TRBD1. The V segment lost 4 bases and the J segment 6 bases; nucleotides outside the gene matches: 8. There are 15 residues in the CDR3. Germline lookup yields CDR1 SEHNR and CDR2 FQNEAQ (reference sequence). CDR3 amino acids: CASSSKTGGFAEAFF. The CDR3 DNA reads as TGTGCCAGCAGCTCCAAGACAGGGGGCTTCGCTGAAGCTTTCTTT.

This clone was detected only a few times. V and J are TRBV7-9 and TRBJ2-5; D unresolved. Trimming took 5 bases from V and 4 from J, leaving 11 bases between them. CDR1 SEHNR and CDR2 FQNEAQ come from the germline V gene (reference sequence). CDR3 length: 13 amino acids. DNA of the CDR3: TGTGCCAGCAGCCCAGTAGCTTCAGAGACCCAGTACTTC. Encoded protein: CASSPVASETQYF.

The genes are TRBV5-1 and TRBJ1-1; D perhaps matches TRBD1 (6 bases). Germline V gives CDR1 SGHRS, CDR2 YFSETQ. This CDR3 region has 14 residues. Trimming left V 1 base short and J 0 bases short, with 7 bases between. The CDR3 DNA is TGCGCCAGCAGCTTGCACAGGGTGAACACTGAAGCTTTCTTT. It encodes CASSLHRVNTEAFF. The full variable domain, in which reference TRBV5-1 and TRBJ1-1 provide the parts outside the CDR3, is KAGVTQTPRYLIKTRGQQVTLSCSPISGHRSVSWYQQTPGQGLQFLFEYFSETQRNKGNFPGRFSGRQFSNSRSEMNVSTLELGDSALYLCASSLHRVNTEAFFGQGTRLTVV.

This sequence joins TRBV12-2 and TRBJ2-5; the DNA was not used to check the table's D call, TRBD2. TRBV12-2 is tagged as a pseudogene. CDR3 length equals 17 residues. The CDR3 coding sequence is TGTGCAAGTCGCTTAGGGCTAGCGGGGTGGCGGTCCGGGACCCAGTACTTC. Amino acids: CASRLGLAGWRSGTQYF.

This clone was counted once. The V call is TRBV30, the J call TRBJ1-1; 9 bases fit TRBD1. V gave up 2 bases and J gave up 6 bases; unmatched junction bases: 10. This CDR3 contains 15 residues. Per germline, CDR1 GTSNPN and CDR2 SVGIG (reference sequence). CDR3 sequence: CAWSLMTGGKSEAFF. The CDR3, as DNA: TGTGCCTGGAGTTTAATGACAGGGGGAAAGTCTGAAGCTTTCTTT.

This chain links TRBV7-9 with TRBJ2-3, with D possibly matching TRBD1 (6 bases). The CDR3 extends over 12 amino acids. Germline V gives CDR1 SEHNR, CDR2 FQNEAQ (reference sequence). Trimming removed 7 bases from V and 4 bases from J, with 9 bases in between. CDR3 in DNA: TGTGCCAGCATGACAGGTCCAGATACGCAGTATTTT. Amino acids: CASMTGPDTQYF.

The chain recombines TRBV6-1 with TRBJ2-3, with 10 bases aligning to TRBD2. J was trimmed by 2 bases and V by 2 bases; bases with no gene match: 7. There are 17 residues in the CDR3. Germline values: CDR1 MNHNS, CDR2 SASEGT. This CDR3 reads CASSEPLAGEYTDTQYF. CDR3 nucleotides: TGTGCCAGCAGTGAACCCCTAGCGGGGGAGTACACAGATACGCAGTATTTT.

The chain combines TRBV6-5 with TRBJ2-7; 11 bases match TRBD2. CDR1 and CDR2 from the germline V gene are MNHEY and SVGAGI. The V and J ends lost 0 bases and 7 bases, in that order; junction bases with no gene match: 5. This CDR3 is 15 amino acids long. CDR3 DNA sequence: TGTGCCAGCAGTTACTCAACTAGCGGGGGTCGTGAGCAGTACTTC. Protein sequence: CASSYSTSGGREQYF.

There are a few counts of this clone. CDR3: CASSKKGLATDTQYF. DNA for the CDR3: TGTGCCAGCAGTAAGAAGGGACTAGCGACAGATACGCAGTATTTT. The chain couples TRBV7-3 to TRBJ2-3, with 10 bases aligning to TRBD2. Germline CDR1 reads SGHTA; CDR2 reads FQGTGA. The CDR3 contains 15 residues. J lost 3 bases, V lost 6 bases, and 6 bases had no gene match.